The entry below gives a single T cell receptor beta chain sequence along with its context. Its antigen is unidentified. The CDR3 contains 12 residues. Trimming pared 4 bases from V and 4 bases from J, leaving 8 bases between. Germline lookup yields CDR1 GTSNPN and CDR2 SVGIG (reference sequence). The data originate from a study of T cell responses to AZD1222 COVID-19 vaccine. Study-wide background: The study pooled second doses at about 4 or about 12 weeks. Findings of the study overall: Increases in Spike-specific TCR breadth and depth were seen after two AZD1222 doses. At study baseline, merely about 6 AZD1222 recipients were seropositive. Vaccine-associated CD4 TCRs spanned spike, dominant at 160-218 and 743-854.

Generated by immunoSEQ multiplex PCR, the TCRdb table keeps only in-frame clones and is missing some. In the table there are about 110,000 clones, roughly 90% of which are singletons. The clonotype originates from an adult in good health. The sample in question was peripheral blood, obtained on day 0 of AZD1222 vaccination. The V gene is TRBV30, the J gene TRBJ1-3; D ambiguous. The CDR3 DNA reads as TGTGCCTGGAAAAAGGCCGGAAACACCATATATTTT. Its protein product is CAWKKAGNTIYF. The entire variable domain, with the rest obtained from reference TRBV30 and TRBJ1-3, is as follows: SQTIHQWPATLVQPVGSPLSLECTVEGTSNPNLYWYRQAAGRGLQLLFYSVGIGQISSEVPQNLSASRPQDRQFILSSKKLLLSDSGFYLCAWKKAGNTIYFGEGSWLTVV.